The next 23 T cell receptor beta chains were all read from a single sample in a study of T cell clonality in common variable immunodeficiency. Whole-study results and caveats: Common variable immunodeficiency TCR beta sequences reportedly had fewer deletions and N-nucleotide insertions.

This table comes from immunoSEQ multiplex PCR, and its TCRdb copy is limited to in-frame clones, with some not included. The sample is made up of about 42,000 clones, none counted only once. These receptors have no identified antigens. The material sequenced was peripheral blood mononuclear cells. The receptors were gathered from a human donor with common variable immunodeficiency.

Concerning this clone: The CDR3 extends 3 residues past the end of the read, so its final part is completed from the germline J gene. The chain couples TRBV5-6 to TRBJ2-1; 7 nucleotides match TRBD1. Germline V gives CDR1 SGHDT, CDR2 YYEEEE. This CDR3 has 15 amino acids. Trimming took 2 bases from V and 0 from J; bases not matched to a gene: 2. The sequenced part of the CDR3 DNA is TGTGCCAGCAGCTTCGGGACAGCCTCCTACAATGAG. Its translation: CASSFGTASYNE. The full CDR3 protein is CASSFGTASYNEQFF.

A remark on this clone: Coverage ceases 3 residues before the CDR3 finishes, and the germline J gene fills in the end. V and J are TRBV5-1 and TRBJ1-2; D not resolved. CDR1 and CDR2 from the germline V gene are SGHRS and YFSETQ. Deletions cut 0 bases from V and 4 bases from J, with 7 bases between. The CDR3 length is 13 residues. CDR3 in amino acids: CASSLDDTYGYTF. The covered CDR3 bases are TGCGCCAGCAGCTTGGACGACACCTATGGC.

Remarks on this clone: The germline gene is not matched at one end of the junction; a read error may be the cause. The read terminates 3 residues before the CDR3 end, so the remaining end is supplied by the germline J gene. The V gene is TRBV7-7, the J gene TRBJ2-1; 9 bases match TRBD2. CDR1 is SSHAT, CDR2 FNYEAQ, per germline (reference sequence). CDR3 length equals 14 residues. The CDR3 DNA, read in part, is TGTGCTAGCAGCTTAGTAGCGGGAGCGAATGAG. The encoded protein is CASSLVAGANE. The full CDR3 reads CASSLVAGANEQFF.

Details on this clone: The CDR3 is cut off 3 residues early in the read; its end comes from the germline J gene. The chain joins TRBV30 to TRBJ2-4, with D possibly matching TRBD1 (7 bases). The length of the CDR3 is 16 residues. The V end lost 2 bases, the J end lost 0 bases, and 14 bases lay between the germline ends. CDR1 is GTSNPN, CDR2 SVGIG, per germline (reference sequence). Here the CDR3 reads CAWSPQGGLAKNIQYF. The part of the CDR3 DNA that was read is TGTGCCTGGAGTCCCCAGGGGGGCCTAGCCAAAAACATT.

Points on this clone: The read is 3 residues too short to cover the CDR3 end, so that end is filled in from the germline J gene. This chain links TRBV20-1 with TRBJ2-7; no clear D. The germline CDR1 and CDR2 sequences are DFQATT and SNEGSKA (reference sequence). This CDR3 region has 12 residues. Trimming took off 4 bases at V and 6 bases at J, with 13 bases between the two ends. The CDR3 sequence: CSANDAFGEQYF. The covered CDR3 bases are TGCAGTGCTAACGATGCGTTTGGCGAG.

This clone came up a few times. CDR3 DNA (partial): TGTGCCAGCAGTGAAAGCGGGGGGGCCTACGAG. It encodes CASSESGGAYE. Given in full, the CDR3 is CASSESGGAYEQYF. J is TRBJ2-7 and V is TRBV2; 10 bases are a match to TRBD2. The read ends 3 residues early relative to the CDR3; the germline J gene fills the gap. The germline gives CDR1 SNHLY, CDR2 FYNNEI. CDR3 length: 14 residues. Trimming took 2 bases from V and 2 from J; bases not matched to a gene: 0.

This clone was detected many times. This CDR3 is CSASRLAGNTGELFF. The covered CDR3 bases are TGCAGTGCTAGCCGGCTAGCGGGGAACACCGGGGAG. V and J are TRBV20-1 and TRBJ2-2; TRBD2 matches at 8 bases. The read is 3 residues too short to cover the CDR3 end, so that end is filled in from the germline J gene. This CDR3 is built from 15 residues. CDR1 DFQATT and CDR2 SNEGSKA come from the germline V gene (reference sequence). The trim removed 3 bases at V and 1 base at J, leaving 4 bases unmatched.

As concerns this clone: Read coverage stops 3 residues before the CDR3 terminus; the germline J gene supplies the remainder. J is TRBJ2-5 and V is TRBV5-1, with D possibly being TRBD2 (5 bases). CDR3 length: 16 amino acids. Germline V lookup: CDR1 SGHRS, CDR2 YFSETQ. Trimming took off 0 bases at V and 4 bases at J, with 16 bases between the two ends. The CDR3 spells CASSLGLGRGAETQYF. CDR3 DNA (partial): TGCGCCAGCAGCTTGGGGCTGGGCCGGGGAGCAGAGACC.

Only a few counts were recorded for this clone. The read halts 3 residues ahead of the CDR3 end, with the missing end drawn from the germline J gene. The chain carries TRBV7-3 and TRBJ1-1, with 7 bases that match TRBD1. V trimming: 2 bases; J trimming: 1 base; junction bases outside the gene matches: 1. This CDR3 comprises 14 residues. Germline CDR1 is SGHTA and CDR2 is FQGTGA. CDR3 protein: CASSLGQANTEAFF. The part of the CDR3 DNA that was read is TGTGCCAGCAGCTTAGGACAGGCGAACACTGAA.

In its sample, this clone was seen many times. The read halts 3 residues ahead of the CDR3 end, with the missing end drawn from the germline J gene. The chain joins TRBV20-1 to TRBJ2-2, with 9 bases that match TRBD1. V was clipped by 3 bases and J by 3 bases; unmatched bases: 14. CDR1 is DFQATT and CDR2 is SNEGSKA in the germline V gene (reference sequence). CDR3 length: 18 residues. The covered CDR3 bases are TGCAGTGCTAGGTCTGGTCCGGGACAGGGTGGGTACACCGGGGAG. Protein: CSARSGPGQGGYTGE. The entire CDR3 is CSARSGPGQGGYTGELFF.

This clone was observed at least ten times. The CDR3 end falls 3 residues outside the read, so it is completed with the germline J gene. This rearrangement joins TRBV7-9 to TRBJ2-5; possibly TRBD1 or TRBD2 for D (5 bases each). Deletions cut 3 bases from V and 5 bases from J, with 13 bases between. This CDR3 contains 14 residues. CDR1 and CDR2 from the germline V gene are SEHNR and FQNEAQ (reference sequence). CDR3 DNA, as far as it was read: TGTGCCAGCAGCTTTGGGGTCGAGGGGGAGACC. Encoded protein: CASSFGVEGET. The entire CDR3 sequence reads CASSFGVEGETQYF.

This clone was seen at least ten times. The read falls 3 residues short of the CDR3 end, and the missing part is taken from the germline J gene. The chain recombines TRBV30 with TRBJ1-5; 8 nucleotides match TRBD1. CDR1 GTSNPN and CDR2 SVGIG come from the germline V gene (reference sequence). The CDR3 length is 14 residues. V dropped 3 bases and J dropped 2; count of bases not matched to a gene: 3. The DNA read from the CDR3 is TGTGCCTGGAGGTCGGACAGGGGCAATCAGCCC. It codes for CAWRSDRGNQP. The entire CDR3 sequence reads CAWRSDRGNQPQHF.

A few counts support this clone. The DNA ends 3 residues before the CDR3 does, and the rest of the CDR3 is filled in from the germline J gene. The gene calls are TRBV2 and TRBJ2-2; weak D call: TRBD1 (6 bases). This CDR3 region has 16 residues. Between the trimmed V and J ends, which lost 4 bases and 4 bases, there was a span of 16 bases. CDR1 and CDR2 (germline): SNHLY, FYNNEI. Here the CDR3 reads CASSARQVLRTGELFF. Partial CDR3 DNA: TGTGCCAGCAGTGCGAGACAGGTACTTCGCACCGGGGAG.

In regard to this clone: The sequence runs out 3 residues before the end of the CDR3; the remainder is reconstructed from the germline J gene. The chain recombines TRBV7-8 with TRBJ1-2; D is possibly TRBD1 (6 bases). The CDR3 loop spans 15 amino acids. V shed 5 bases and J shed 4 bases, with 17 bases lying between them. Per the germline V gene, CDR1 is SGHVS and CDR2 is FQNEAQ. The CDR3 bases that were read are TGTGCCAGCAGCACTACCGGGGGGCTAAGCTATGGC. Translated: CASSTTGGLSYG. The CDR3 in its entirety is CASSTTGGLSYGYTF.

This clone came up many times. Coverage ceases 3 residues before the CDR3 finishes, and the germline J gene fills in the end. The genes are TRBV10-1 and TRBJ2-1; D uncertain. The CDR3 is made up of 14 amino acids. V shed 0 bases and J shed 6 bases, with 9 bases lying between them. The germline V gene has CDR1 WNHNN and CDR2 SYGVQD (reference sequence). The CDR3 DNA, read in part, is TGCGCCAGCAGTGAGTCCGGGTCCCGCAATGAG. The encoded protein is CASSESGSRNE. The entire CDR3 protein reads CASSESGSRNEQFF.

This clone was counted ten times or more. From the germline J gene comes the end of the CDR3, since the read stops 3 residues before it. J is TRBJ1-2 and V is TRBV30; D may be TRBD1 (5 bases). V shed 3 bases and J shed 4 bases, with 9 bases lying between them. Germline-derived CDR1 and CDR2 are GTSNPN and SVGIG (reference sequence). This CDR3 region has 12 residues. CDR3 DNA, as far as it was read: TGTGCCTGGAGGGGGCTTGTCTATGGC. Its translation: CAWRGLVYG. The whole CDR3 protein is CAWRGLVYGYTF.

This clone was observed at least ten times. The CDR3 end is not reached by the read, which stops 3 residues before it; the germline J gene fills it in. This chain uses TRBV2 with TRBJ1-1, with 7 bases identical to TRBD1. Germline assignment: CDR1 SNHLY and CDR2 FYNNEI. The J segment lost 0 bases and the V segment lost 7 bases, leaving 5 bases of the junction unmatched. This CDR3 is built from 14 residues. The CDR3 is CASTGGQVNTEAFF. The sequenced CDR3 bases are TGTGCCAGCACCGGCGGACAGGTGAACACTGAA.

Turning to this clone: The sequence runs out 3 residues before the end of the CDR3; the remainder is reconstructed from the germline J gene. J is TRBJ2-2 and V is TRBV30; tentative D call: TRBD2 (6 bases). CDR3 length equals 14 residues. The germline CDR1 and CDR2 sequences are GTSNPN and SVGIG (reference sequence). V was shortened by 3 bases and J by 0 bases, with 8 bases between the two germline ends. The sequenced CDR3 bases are TGTGCCTGGAGAGCGGGTTCGAACACCGGGGAG. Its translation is CAWRAGSNTGE. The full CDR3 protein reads CAWRAGSNTGELFF.

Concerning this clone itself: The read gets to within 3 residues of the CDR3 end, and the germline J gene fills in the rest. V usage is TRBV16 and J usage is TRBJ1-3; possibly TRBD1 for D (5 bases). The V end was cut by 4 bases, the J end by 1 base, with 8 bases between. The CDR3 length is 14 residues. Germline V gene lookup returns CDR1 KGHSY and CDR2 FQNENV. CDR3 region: CASSRGRSGNTIYF. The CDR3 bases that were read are TGTGCCAGCAGCCGGGGCCGGTCTGGAAACACC.

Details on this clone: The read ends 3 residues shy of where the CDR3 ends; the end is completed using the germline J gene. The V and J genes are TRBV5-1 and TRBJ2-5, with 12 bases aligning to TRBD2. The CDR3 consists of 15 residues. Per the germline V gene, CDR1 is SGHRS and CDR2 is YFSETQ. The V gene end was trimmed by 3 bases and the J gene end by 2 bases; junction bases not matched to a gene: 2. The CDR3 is CASSWGTSGQETQYF. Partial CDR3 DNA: TGCGCCAGCAGCTGGGGGACTAGCGGGCAAGAGACC.

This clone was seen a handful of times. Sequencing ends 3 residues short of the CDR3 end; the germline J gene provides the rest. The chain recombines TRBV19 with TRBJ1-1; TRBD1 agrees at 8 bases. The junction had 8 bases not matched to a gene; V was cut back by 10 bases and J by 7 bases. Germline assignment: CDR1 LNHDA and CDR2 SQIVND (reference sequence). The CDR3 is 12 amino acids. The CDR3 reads CATRQGSYEAFF. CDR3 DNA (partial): TGTGCCACCAGACAGGGGTCGTATGAA.

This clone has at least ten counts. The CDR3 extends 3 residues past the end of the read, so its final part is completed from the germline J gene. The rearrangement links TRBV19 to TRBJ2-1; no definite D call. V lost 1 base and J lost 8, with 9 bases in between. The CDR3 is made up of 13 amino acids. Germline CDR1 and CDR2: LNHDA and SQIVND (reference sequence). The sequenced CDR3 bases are TGTGCCAGTAGTATAGTCGCTAGTCATGAG. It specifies CASSIVASHE. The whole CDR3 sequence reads CASSIVASHEQFF.

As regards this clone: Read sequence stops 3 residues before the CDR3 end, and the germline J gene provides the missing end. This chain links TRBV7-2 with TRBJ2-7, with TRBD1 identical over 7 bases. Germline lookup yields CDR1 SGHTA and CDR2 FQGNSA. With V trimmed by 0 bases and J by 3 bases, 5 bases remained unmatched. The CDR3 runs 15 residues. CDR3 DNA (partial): TGTGCCAGCAGCTTAGCGTCAGGGGGTGACTACGAG. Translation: CASSLASGGDYE. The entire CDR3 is CASSLASGGDYEQYF.